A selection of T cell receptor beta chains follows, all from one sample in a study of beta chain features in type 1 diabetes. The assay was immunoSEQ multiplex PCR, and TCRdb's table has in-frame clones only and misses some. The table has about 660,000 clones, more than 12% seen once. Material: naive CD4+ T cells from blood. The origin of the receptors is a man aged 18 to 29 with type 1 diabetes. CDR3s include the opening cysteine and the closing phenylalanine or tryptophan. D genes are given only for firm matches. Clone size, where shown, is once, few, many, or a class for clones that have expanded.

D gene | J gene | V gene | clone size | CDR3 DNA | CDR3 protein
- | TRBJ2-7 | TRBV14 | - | TGTGCCAGCAGCTCCGGTCCGGGGACAAGGGCCGAGCAGTACTTC | CASSSGPGTRAEQYF
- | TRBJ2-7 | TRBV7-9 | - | TGTGCCAGCAGCCTCCATCACGTCGAGCAGTACTTC | CASSLHHVEQYF
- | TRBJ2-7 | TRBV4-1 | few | TGCGCCAGCAGCCAGGCCCCGGGGTCCTCCTACGAGCAGTACTTC | CASSQAPGSSYEQYF
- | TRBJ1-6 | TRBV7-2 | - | TGTGCCAGCAGCTTAGCGTCCCGGGCCTCGAATTCACCCCTCCACTTT | CASSLASRASNSPLHF
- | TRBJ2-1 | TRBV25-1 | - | TGTGCCAGCAGTGAATGGGAAAACAATGAGCAGTTCTTC | CASSEWENNEQFF
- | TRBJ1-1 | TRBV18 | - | TGTGCCAGCTCACAGCAGGGCGCCACTGAAGCTTTCTTT | CASSQQGATEAFF
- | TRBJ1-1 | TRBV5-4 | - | TGTGCCAGCAGCTTGGCCAACGGAGTTGAAGCTTTCTTT | CASSLANGVEAFF
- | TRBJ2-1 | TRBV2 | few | TGTGCCAGCAGTAAGAGGGGAGAAGGCAATGAGCAGTTCTTC | CASSKRGEGNEQFF
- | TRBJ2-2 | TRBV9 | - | TGTGCCAGCAGCGTAGACGGGACGAACACCGGGGAGCTGTTTTTT | CASSVDGTNTGELFF
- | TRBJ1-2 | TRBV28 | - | TGTGCCAGCAGTGACCAAGGAGCCGCTCACTATGGCTACACCTTC | CASSDQGAAHYGYTF
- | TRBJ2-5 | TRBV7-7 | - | TGTGCTAGCAGCTTACAGCCATCGGGGACCCAGTACTTC | CASSLQPSGTQYF
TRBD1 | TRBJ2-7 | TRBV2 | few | TGTGCCAGCAGTGGACAGGGGGCGCGGTACGAGCAGTACTTC | CASSGQGARYEQYF
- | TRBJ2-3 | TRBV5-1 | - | TGCGCCAGCAGCTTCCGGGTTGCCACAGATACGCAGTATTTT | CASSFRVATDTQYF
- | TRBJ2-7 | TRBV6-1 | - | TGTGCCAGCAGTGAAGGACGGCCAGGCCCCTACGAGCAGTACTTC | CASSEGRPGPYEQYF
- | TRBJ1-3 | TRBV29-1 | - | TGCAGCGTTCAGGGCGAGGTCGGAAACACCATATATTTT | CSVQGEVGNTIYF
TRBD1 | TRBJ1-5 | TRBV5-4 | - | TGTGCCAGCAGTCTCGACAGGGGTGTCAATCAGCCCCAGCATTTT | CASSLDRGVNQPQHF
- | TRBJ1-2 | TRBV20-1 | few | TGCAGTGCTACTCTCTCCTATGGCTACACCTTC | CSATLSYGYTF
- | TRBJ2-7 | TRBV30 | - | TGTGCCTGGAGGCTCAGTCGGGATGGCGAGCAGTACTTC | CAWRLSRDGEQYF
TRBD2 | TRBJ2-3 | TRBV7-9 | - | TGTGCCAGCAGCTTAGAGCGGGGGGTCACAGATACGCAGTATTTT | CASSLERGVTDTQYF
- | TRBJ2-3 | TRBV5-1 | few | TGCGCCAGCAGCCCGGGTCACACAGATACGCAGTATTTT | CASSPGHTDTQYF
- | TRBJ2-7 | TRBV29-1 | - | TGCAGCGTTGTCTGGACCTCTCCTACCTACGAGCAGTACTTC | CSVVWTSPTYEQYF
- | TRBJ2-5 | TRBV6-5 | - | TGTGCCAGCAGTTACACTGGGGAGACCCAGTACTTC | CASSYTGETQYF
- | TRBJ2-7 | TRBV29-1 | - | TGCAGCGTTACCACGAGGGGTACGGTCTACGAGCAGTACTTC | CSVTTRGTVYEQYF
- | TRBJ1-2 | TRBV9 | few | TGCGGGCCGGGACCTAGCTATGGCTACACCTTC | CGPGPSYGYTF
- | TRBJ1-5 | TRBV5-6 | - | TGTGCCAGCAGCCACCGGGGTGGCAATCAGCCCCAGCATTTT | CASSHRGGNQPQHF
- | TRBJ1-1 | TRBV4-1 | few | TGCGCCAGCAGCCAAGATCCAAGTGGGGCCAACACTGAAGCTTTCTTT | CASSQDPSGANTEAFF
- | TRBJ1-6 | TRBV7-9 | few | TGTGCCAGCAGCCGACCAGGGAGCACACCCCTCCACTTT | CASSRPGSTPLHF
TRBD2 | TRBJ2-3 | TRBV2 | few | TGTGCCAGCAGTCGGAGGGCGGGAGAAGATACGCAGTATTTT | CASSRRAGEDTQYF
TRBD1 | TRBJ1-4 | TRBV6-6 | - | TGTGCCAGCAGTTACTCGGGACAGGGGGCTAATGAAAAACTGTTTTTT | CASSYSGQGANEKLFF
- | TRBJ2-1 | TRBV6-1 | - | TGTGCCAGCACTAGGGTTGATGAGCAGTTCTTC | CASTRVDEQFF
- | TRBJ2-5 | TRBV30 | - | TGTGCCTGGAGTAGTGGTCTAGAGACCCAGTACTTC | CAWSSGLETQYF
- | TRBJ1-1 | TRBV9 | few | TGTGCCAGCAGCACAGGGACGGTGAACACTGAAGCTTTCTTT | CASSTGTVNTEAFF
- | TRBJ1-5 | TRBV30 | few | TGTGCCTGGAGCAACAGGGGCAATCAGCCCCAGCATTTT | CAWSNRGNQPQHF
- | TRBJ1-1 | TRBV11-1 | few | TGTGCCAGCAGCTCTACGGGGCAGGGGTACACTGAAGCTTTCTTT | CASSSTGQGYTEAFF
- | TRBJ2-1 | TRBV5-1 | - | TGCGCCAGCAGCCTCTGGCTGACAGACAATGAGCAGTTCTTC | CASSLWLTDNEQFF